This T cell receptor beta chain comes out of a study of Ad26.COV2.S vaccination and SARS-CoV-2 variants. Profiled with immunoSEQ multiplex PCR; TCRdb holds only in-frame clones, not every one. In the table there are 500,000 or so clones, 87% of which are singletons. Described treatment: about 20 received Ad26.COV2.S at low or high dose, single or two shots; roughly 5 received placebo; per-sample allocation not given. Collection of the samples took place on day 63 after the first injection of vaccine or placebo. This CDR3 is 12 amino acids long. The V end lost 4 bases, the J end lost 2 bases, and 6 bases lay between the germline ends. Germline V gives CDR1 MNHEY, CDR2 SVGEGT.

The sequencing used peripheral blood, collected in a trial of Ad26.COV2.S vaccine versus placebo. The rearrangement links TRBV6-2 or TRBV6-3 to TRBJ2-7; maybe TRBD2 (5 bases). The TCR sequence derives from a person aged 18-60 years who received the Ad26.COV2.S COVID-19 vaccine or a placebo. This CDR3 reads CASSSGAYEQYF. The DNA for the CDR3 is TGTGCCAGCAGTTCCGGGGCCTACGAGCAGTACTTC.